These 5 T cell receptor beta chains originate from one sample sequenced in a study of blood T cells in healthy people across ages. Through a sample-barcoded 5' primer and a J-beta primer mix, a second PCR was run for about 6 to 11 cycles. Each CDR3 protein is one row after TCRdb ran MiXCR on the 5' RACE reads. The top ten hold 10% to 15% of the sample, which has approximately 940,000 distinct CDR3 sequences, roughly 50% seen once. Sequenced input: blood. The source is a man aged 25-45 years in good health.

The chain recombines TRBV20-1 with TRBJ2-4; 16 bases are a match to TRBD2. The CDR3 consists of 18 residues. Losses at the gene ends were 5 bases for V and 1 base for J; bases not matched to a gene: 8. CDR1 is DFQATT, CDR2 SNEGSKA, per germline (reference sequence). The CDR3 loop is CSALPGLAGGRAKNIQYF. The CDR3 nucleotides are TGCAGTGCTTTACCGGGACTAGCGGGAGGGCGGGCCAAAAACATTCAGTACTTC.

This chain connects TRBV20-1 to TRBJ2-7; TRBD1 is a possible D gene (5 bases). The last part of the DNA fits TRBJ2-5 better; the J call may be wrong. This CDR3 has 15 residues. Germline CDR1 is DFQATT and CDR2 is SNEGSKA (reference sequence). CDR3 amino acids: CSARDPLRGRETQYF. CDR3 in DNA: TGCAGTGCTAGAGATCCGTTAAGGGGCCGGGAGACCCAGTACTTC.

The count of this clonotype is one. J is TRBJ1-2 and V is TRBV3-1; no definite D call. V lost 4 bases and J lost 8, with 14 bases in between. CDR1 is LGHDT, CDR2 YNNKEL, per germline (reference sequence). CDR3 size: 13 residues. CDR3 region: CASSRVGVGGYTF. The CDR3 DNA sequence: TGTGCCAGCAGCCGAGTCGGGGTTGGAGGCTACACCTTC.

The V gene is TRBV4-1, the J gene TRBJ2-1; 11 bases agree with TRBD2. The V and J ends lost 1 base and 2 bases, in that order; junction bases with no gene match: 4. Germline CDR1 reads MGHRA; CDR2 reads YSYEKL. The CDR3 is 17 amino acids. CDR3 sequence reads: CASSQGSGGGTYNEQFF. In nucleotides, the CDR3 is TGCGCCAGCAGCCAAGGTAGCGGGGGGGGAACCTACAATGAGCAGTTCTTC.

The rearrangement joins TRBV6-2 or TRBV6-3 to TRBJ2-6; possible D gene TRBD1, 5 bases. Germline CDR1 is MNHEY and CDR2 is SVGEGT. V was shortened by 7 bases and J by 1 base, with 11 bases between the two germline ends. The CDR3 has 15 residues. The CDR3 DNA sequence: TGTGCCAGCACCCAAGGGGTGTCTGGGGCCAACGTCCTGACTTTC. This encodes CASTQGVSGANVLTF.